These 27 T cell receptor beta chains originate from one sample sequenced in a study of OX40 agonist ivuxolimab in advanced cancers. Profiled with immunoSEQ multiplex PCR; TCRdb holds only in-frame clones, not every one. The table has 63,000 or so clones, around 80% seen once. The specimen comprised CD4+ or CD8+ T cells sorted from blood, sampled in a trial of the OX40 agonist ivuxolimab. These receptors all stem from an adult with an advanced solid tumor such as melanoma, head and neck, liver or kidney cancer.

The chain links TRBV7-2 to TRBJ2-2, with 7 bases that match TRBD1. The CDR3 length is 14 residues. Germline trimming cut 5 bases from V and 0 bases from J; bases unmatched to any gene: 0. Germline CDR1 reads SGHTA; CDR2 reads FQGNSA. CDR3 DNA: TGTGCCAGCAGCGGGACAGCGAACACCGGGGAGCTGTTTTTT. Its protein product is CASSGTANTGELFF.

The chain combines TRBV10-3 with TRBJ1-1; TRBD1 agrees at 8 bases. Germline V CDR1 and CDR2: ENHRY, SYGVKD. With 7 bases clipped from V and 4 bases from J, the junction kept 8 bases outside the gene matches. The CDR3 spans 14 residues. Here the CDR3 DNA reads TGTGCCATCAACAACGACAGGGGTGGCACTGAAGCTTTCTTT. This sequence encodes CAINNDRGGTEAFF.

This clone was picked up one time. The chain is built from TRBV9 and TRBJ2-2; 10 nucleotides line up with TRBD1. V shed 4 bases, J shed 5 bases, and the junction held 11 bases outside the gene matches. The V gene's germline CDR1 is SGDLS and CDR2 YYNGEE. The CDR3 sequence is 17 residues long. The CDR3 loop is CASSPGAGTGVTGELFF. The CDR3 bases are TGTGCCAGCAGCCCAGGCGCCGGGACAGGGGTTACCGGGGAGCTGTTTTTT.

This clone is classed as medium-sized. This chain uses TRBV28 with TRBJ1-1; D is unclear. V was shortened by 3 bases and J by 4 bases, with 9 bases between the two germline ends. The length of the CDR3 is 13 residues. Germline assignment: CDR1 MDHEN and CDR2 SYDVKM. CDR3 coding DNA: TGTGCCAGCAGTTTCATATCGGCCACTGAAGCTTTCTTT. This encodes CASSFISATEAFF.

The genes are TRBV28 and TRBJ1-4; possible D gene TRBD1, 5 bases. Trimming left V 7 bases short and J 7 bases short, with 22 bases between. The CDR3 runs 16 residues. Germline V CDR1 and CDR2: MDHEN, SYDVKM. The CDR3 sequence: CASTPWGRNGTEKLFF. CDR3 coding DNA: TGTGCCAGCACTCCTTGGGGGAGGAATGGTACTGAAAAACTGTTTTTT.

This chain links TRBV5-1 with TRBJ2-1, with D possibly matching TRBD1 (6 bases). Between the trimmed V and J ends, which lost 3 bases and 12 bases, there was a span of 19 bases. Germline CDR1 SGHRS, CDR2 YFSETQ. The CDR3 totals 14 residues. CDR3 DNA sequence: TGCGCCAGCAGCTCCGAACCGGGACAAAAGGGGCAGTTCTTC. It translates to CASSSEPGQKGQFF. Filled out from reference TRBV5-1 and TRBJ2-1, the complete variable domain reads KAGVTQTPRYLIKTRGQQVTLSCSPISGHRSVSWYQQTPGQGLQFLFEYFSETQRNKGNFPGRFSGRQFSNSRSEMNVSTLELGDSALYLCASSSEPGQKGQFFGPGTRLTVL.

The CDR3 sequence: CASSRVVPPGEQYF. CDR3 bases: TGTGCCAGCAGCCGCGTGGTCCCTCCGGGCGAGCAGTACTTC. The genes are TRBV28 and TRBJ2-7; D not resolved. CDR1 is MDHEN, CDR2 SYDVKM, per germline. The CDR3 has 14 residues. The V gene lost 6 bases and the J gene lost 6 bases, with 18 bases spanning the gap.

The chain combines TRBV7-2 with TRBJ1-6, with D maybe TRBD1 (6 bases). V lost 1 base to trimming and J lost 5 bases, with 15 bases between them. Germline CDR1 SGHTA, CDR2 FQGNSA. This CDR3 region has 17 residues. The CDR3 loop reads CASSLESTGPNNSPLHF. As DNA, the CDR3 is TGTGCCAGCAGCTTAGAATCGACAGGTCCAAATAATTCACCCCTCCACTTT.

This clone has just one count. V is TRBV18 and J is TRBJ1-5, with 7 nucleotides matching TRBD1. This CDR3 is 16 amino acids long. In germline, CDR1 is KGHSH, CDR2 LQKENI. After removal of 4 bases from V and 4 bases from J, the junction contained 10 bases not matched to a gene. The CDR3 loop is CASSLTGEVRNQPQHF. In DNA form, the CDR3 reads TGTGCCAGCTCACTCACAGGGGAAGTACGAAATCAGCCCCAGCATTTT. The full variable domain, rest sourced from reference TRBV18 and TRBJ1-5, is NAGVMQNPRHLVRRRGQEARLRCSPMKGHSHVYWYRQLPEEGLKFMVYLQKENIIDESGMPKERFSAEFPKEGPSILRIQQVVRGDSAAYFCASSLTGEVRNQPQHFGDGTRLSIL.

J is TRBJ2-3 and V is TRBV7-8, with D unresolved. V gave up 5 bases and J gave up 2 bases, with 8 bases separating them. Germline CDR1 is SGHVS and CDR2 is FQNEAQ. This CDR3 spans 13 amino acids. CDR3 sequence reads: CASSIQVTDTQYF. Here the CDR3 DNA reads TGTGCCAGCAGCATTCAGGTCACAGATACGCAGTATTTT.

V gene TRBV7-2 combines with J gene TRBJ2-7; tentatively, D is TRBD2 (6 bases). Germline values: CDR1 SGHTA, CDR2 FQGNSA. The CDR3 has 11 amino acids. The CDR3 here is CAAGSSYEQYF. Written as DNA, the CDR3 is TGTGCGGCGGGGAGCTCCTACGAGCAGTACTTC.

The chain joins TRBV7-2 to TRBJ2-7; possibly TRBD1 or TRBD2 for D (6 bases each). The CDR3 covers 12 residues. Germline V CDR1 and CDR2: SGHTA, FQGNSA. The V gene lost 3 bases and the J gene lost 6 bases, with 9 bases spanning the gap. CDR3 DNA sequence: TGTGCCAGCAGCTTTGGGGGGCGCGAGCAGTACTTC. The encoded protein is CASSFGGREQYF.

The chain couples TRBV6-5 to TRBJ1-5, with 8 nucleotides matching TRBD1. The CDR3 has 13 residues. Germline values: CDR1 MNHEY, CDR2 SVGAGI. Unmatched junction bases numbered 3, after V lost 6 bases and J lost 5 bases. For the CDR3, the DNA is TGTGCCAGCAGCTCAGGGGGCCATCAGCCCCAGCATTTT. Amino acids: CASSSGGHQPQHF.

Remarks on this clone: Compared with germline, one end of the junction differs, possibly owing to a read error. The chain combines TRBV7-2 with TRBJ2-5; no clear D. The last part of the DNA fits TRBJ2-7 better; the J call may be wrong. In germline, CDR1 is SGHTA, CDR2 FQGNSA. The CDR3 runs to 14 residues. CDR3 amino acids: CASSLGPGTYEQYF. The CDR3 region has the DNA TGTGCCAGCAGTTTAGGCCCAGGAACCTACGAGCAGTACTTC.

V and J are TRBV25-1 and TRBJ1-2, with D uncertain. V was cut by 7 bases and J by 3 bases, with 9 bases left in between. Germline lookup yields CDR1 MGHDK and CDR2 SYGVNS. CDR3 length equals 12 residues. The CDR3 DNA reads as TGTGCCAGCACCGGGCCGTACTATGGCTACACCTTC. Amino acids: CASTGPYYGYTF.

The J gene is TRBJ2-7, the V gene TRBV27; D is tentatively TRBD1 or TRBD2 (5 bases each). The CDR3 runs 16 residues. The V gene lost 5 bases and the J gene lost 1 base, with 18 bases spanning the gap. Germline loops: CDR1 MNHEY, CDR2 SMNVEV (reference sequence). The CDR3 nucleotides are TGTGCCAGCAGTCCATACGCGCCGGGACGGTCCTACGAGCAGTACTTC. Encoded protein: CASSPYAPGRSYEQYF.

The rearrangement links TRBV28 to TRBJ2-2; maybe TRBD1 (6 bases). The CDR3 totals 16 residues. Germline V gives CDR1 MDHEN, CDR2 SYDVKM. V was trimmed by 6 bases and J by 2 bases, leaving 16 bases between them. DNA of the CDR3: TGTGCCAGCAGCTGGACAGCGTCGTATAACACCGGGGAGCTGTTTTTT. Translated: CASSWTASYNTGELFF.

The chain combines TRBV5-1 with TRBJ2-3; D uncertain. CDR1 and CDR2 (germline): SGHRS, YFSETQ. The CDR3 sequence is 15 residues long. The V end was cut by 5 bases, the J end by 2 bases, with 15 bases between. CDR3: CASRPDLPHTDTQYF. The CDR3 region has the DNA TGCGCCAGCAGGCCAGACTTGCCCCACACAGATACGCAGTATTTT.

For this clone: Other DNA sequences in this sample translate to the same CDR3. The chain uses TRBV28 and TRBJ1-2; D is perhaps TRBD1 (6 bases). The V end was cut by 1 base, the J end by 8 bases, with 11 bases between. Germline V gene data show CDR1 as MDHEN and CDR2 as SYDVKM. This CDR3 spans 13 amino acids. This chain's CDR3 is CASSLLQGPGYTF. DNA of the CDR3: TGTGCCAGCAGTTTATTACAGGGCCCAGGCTACACCTTC.

This sequence joins TRBV5-1 and TRBJ2-1; 11 bases fit TRBD2. CDR1 SGHRS and CDR2 YFSETQ come from the germline V gene. The CDR3 runs 15 residues. V lost 0 bases and J lost 8; bases outside the gene matches: 4. DNA for the CDR3: TGCGCCAGCAGCTTGGTTCTAGCGGGGGGAGATGAGCAGTTCTTC. Translating gives CASSLVLAGGDEQFF.

The rearrangement joins TRBV9 to TRBJ1-6; possible D gene TRBD1, 5 bases. The germline V gene has CDR1 SGDLS and CDR2 YYNGEE. The V end was cut by 4 bases, the J end by 10 bases, with 12 bases between. CDR3 size: 13 residues. CDR3 residues: CASSQGLRSPLHF. For the CDR3, the DNA is TGTGCCAGCAGCCAGGGTTTACGGTCACCCCTCCACTTT.

The rearrangement joins TRBV27 to TRBJ2-2; D gene unclear. Germline CDR1 reads MNHEY; CDR2 reads SMNVEV (reference sequence). V lost 2 bases, J lost 0 bases, and 1 base lay in between. The CDR3 has 13 residues. The CDR3 bases are TGTGCCAGCAGTTTACCGAACACCGGGGAGCTGTTTTTT. Its translation: CASSLPNTGELFF.

The CDR3 reads CASSYGRTDNTIYF. CDR3 coding DNA: TGTGCCAGCAGTTACGGACGAACGGACAACACCATATATTTT. The chain links TRBV6-5 to TRBJ1-3, with D hard to call. Between the trimmed V and J ends, which lost 2 bases and 7 bases, there was a span of 12 bases. Germline V gene lookup returns CDR1 MNHEY and CDR2 SVGAGI. The CDR3 runs 14 residues.

The gene calls are TRBV7-2 and TRBJ2-5, with a weak D call TRBD1 (5 bases). The assigned J gene may be wrong: the sequence end matches TRBJ2-7 better. Per germline, CDR1 SGHTA and CDR2 FQGNSA. The CDR3 runs to 13 residues. CDR3 region: CASSLDRTYEQYF. The CDR3 DNA sequence: TGTGCCAGCAGCTTAGACAGGACCTACGAGCAGTACTTC.

On this clone: A read error may produce the germline difference seen at one junction end. J is TRBJ2-5 and V is TRBV18; TRBD2 is a possible D gene (5 bases). The CDR3 has 13 amino acids. Germline V gene sequence: CDR1 KGHSH, CDR2 LQKENI. The CDR3 reads CASSRGNQETQYF. CDR3 in DNA: TGTGCCAGCTCACGAGGGAACCAGGAGACCCAGTACTTC.

The chain recombines TRBV6-5 with TRBJ1-2, with unresolved D. This CDR3 region has 11 residues. V was trimmed by 6 bases and J by 6 bases, leaving 8 bases between them. Germline values: CDR1 MNHEY, CDR2 SVGAGI. Here the CDR3 DNA reads TGTGCCAGCAGCTCCCGCCATGGCTACACCTTC. This codes for CASSSRHGYTF.

The gene calls are TRBV5-1 and TRBJ2-4; tentative D call: TRBD2 (5 bases). V lost 0 bases and J lost 5, with 12 bases in between. The CDR3 spans 15 residues. Germline V gives CDR1 SGHRS, CDR2 YFSETQ. The CDR3 sequence is CASSLAPGSENIQYF. CDR3 nucleotide sequence: TGCGCCAGCAGCTTGGCCCCGGGGTCGGAAAACATTCAGTACTTC. The full variable domain, rest sourced from reference TRBV5-1 and TRBJ2-4, is KAGVTQTPRYLIKTRGQQVTLSCSPISGHRSVSWYQQTPGQGLQFLFEYFSETQRNKGNFPGRFSGRQFSNSRSEMNVSTLELGDSALYLCASSLAPGSENIQYFGAGTRLSVL.